The 13 T cell receptor beta chains given below trace back to one sample, sequenced in a study of regulatory T cells in long-lasting Graves disease. Building the TCR beta libraries relied on iRepertoire HTBI primers, and CDR3 regions underwent Arm-PCR. TCRdb redid the calling of the multiplex PCR reads with MiXCR, one entry per CDR3 protein. Here the sample spans approximately 400,000 distinct CDR3 sequences, 14% to 15% being singletons. The time point here: newly diagnosed GD, antithyroid drugs for less than 3 months. The authors made the TCR library using RNA they extracted from PBMCs. The sample also formed part of further work on T cells in Graves' hyperthyroidism and ophthalmopathy.

The starting material was peripheral blood mononuclear cells (PBMCs), obtained at new diagnosis, from a patient treated with antithyroid drugs. The receptor source for this set is a woman in her forties with Graves disease.

The table lists this clonotype with many counts. The chain has TRBV12-3 or TRBV12-4 and TRBJ2-1; the match to TRBD2 covers 9 bases. The CDR3 is 11 residues long. V dropped 7 bases and J dropped 10; count of bases not matched to a gene: 2. This CDR3 reads CASTSGREQFF. The CDR3 region has the DNA TGTGCCAGCACCAGCGGGAGGGAGCAGTTCTTC.

This clonotype was observed many times. J is TRBJ2-4 and V is TRBV11-2; 7 bases map to TRBD2. The CDR3 has 15 amino acids. CDR1 SGHAT and CDR2 FQNNGV come from the germline V gene. Losses at the gene ends were 2 bases for V and 5 bases for J; bases not matched to a gene: 6. The CDR3 is CASSLFAGRENIQYF. In DNA, the CDR3 is TGTGCCAGCAGCTTATTTGCAGGGAGGGAAAACATTCAGTACTTC.

This clonotype was seen repeatedly, ten times or more. This chain joins TRBV12-3 or TRBV12-4 and TRBJ2-7, with D unresolved. This CDR3 is built from 13 residues. V was pared by 1 base and J by 6 bases, with 10 bases between. This chain's CDR3 is CASSLGRLLEQYF. In DNA form, the CDR3 reads TGTGCCAGCAGTTTAGGACGTTTGCTCGAGCAGTACTTC.

The V and J genes are TRBV2 and TRBJ2-1; 7 bases fit TRBD2. V lost 8 bases, J lost 7 bases, and 11 bases stayed unmatched. CDR1 is SNHLY and CDR2 is FYNNEI in the germline V gene. This CDR3 region has 14 residues. CDR3 loop: CASVRLALGNEQFF. CDR3 DNA: TGTGCCAGCGTAAGACTAGCCTTAGGGAATGAGCAGTTCTTC.

The gene calls are TRBV7-2 and TRBJ2-3, with TRBD2 matching 16 bases. V shed 2 bases, J shed 5 bases, and the junction held 7 bases outside the gene matches. CDR1 SGHTA and CDR2 FQGNSA come from the germline V gene. The CDR3 length is 18 residues. The CDR3 reads CASSLLGLAGGPIDTQYF. CDR3 nucleotide sequence: TGTGCCAGCAGCTTATTGGGACTAGCGGGAGGGCCTATAGATACGCAGTATTTT.

V gene TRBV18 combines with J gene TRBJ1-1; D is possibly TRBD1 (5 bases). This CDR3 region has 17 residues. V lost 3 bases, J lost 1 base, and 18 bases lay in between. CDR1 and CDR2 from the germline V gene are KGHSH and LQKENI. Here the CDR3 DNA reads TGTGCCAGCTCACCTAGAATAGGGGATTCAGGGAACACTGAAGCTTTCTTT. It yields the protein CASSPRIGDSGNTEAFF.

This clonotype was counted many times. This chain uses TRBV7-9 with TRBJ2-3, with D perhaps TRBD1 (5 bases). V lost 7 bases and J lost 5, with 25 bases in between. Germline V gene data show CDR1 as SEHNR and CDR2 as FQNEAQ (reference sequence). The CDR3 runs 17 residues. CDR3 coding DNA: TGTGCCAGCACCAAAGGGGCCGGGTTTGGGATTAAAGATACGCAGTATTTT. This translates into CASTKGAGFGIKDTQYF.

This clonotype has just a few counts. The chain recombines TRBV5-1 with TRBJ2-2, with no clear D. Germline values: CDR1 SGHRS, CDR2 YFSETQ. The V end was cut by 0 bases, the J end by 9 bases, with 18 bases between. The CDR3 totals 16 residues. CDR3 DNA: TGCGCCAGCAGCTTGGGGTACCCGACATCCCCCTGGGAGCTGTTTTTT. Translating it yields CASSLGYPTSPWELFF. The full variable domain, rest sourced from reference TRBV5-1 and TRBJ2-2, is KAGVTQTPRYLIKTRGQQVTLSCSPISGHRSVSWYQQTPGQGLQFLFEYFSETQRNKGNFPGRFSGRQFSNSRSEMNVSTLELGDSALYLCASSLGYPTSPWELFFGEGSRLTVL.

The chain employs TRBV5-1 and TRBJ2-2; 10 nucleotides line up with TRBD1. Looked up from germline, CDR1 is SGHRS and CDR2 is YFSETQ. This CDR3 comprises 16 residues. V shed 5 bases, J shed 4 bases, and the junction held 8 bases outside the gene matches. The chain's CDR3 is CASSRGTGEGTGELFF. Written as DNA, the CDR3 is TGCGCCAGCAGTCGCGGGACAGGGGAGGGCACCGGGGAGCTGTTTTTT.

At least ten counts were recorded for this clonotype. CDR3 sequence (DNA): TGTGCCAGCAGTGAACAGCGGGGGTCAGCTAATGAGCAGTTCTTC. Residues: CASSEQRGSANEQFF. This rearrangement joins TRBV6-2 or TRBV6-3 to TRBJ2-1; 8 nucleotides match TRBD2. CDR3 length: 15 amino acids. Trimming cost V 5 bases and J 7 bases; bases outside gene matches: 10. CDR1 and CDR2 from the germline V gene are MNHEY and SVGEGT.

J is TRBJ2-1 and V is TRBV5-1; 7 bases match TRBD1. The V gene's germline CDR1 is SGHRS and CDR2 YFSETQ. The junction had 7 bases not matched to a gene; V was cut back by 4 bases and J by 3 bases. This CDR3 contains 15 residues. CDR3 in amino acids: CASSPPGQNYNEQFF. The DNA of the CDR3 is TGCGCCAGCAGCCCCCCGGGACAGAACTACAATGAGCAGTTCTTC.

The sample holds many counts of this clonotype. The J gene is TRBJ2-1, the V gene TRBV28; D is unclear. V was pared by 5 bases and J by 0 bases, with 14 bases between. The length of the CDR3 is 16 residues. Germline assignment: CDR1 MDHEN and CDR2 SYDVKM. The CDR3 sequence is CASSRLGIYSYNEQFF. The CDR3 coding sequence is TGTGCCAGCAGTCGTCTGGGAATCTACTCCTACAATGAGCAGTTCTTC.

This clonotype has more than one count but fewer than ten. The chain joins TRBV5-1 to TRBJ2-7, with 7 bases matching TRBD1. Unmatched junction bases numbered 9, after V lost 6 bases and J lost 0 bases. Germline lookup yields CDR1 SGHRS and CDR2 YFSETQ. The CDR3 is made up of 15 amino acids. The CDR3 protein is CASTRTGDSSYEQYF. CDR3 sequence (DNA): TGCGCCAGCACCAGGACAGGCGATAGCTCCTACGAGCAGTACTTC.